This TCR beta chain was sequenced for a study of cytomegalovirus exposure and HLA in healthy donors. Researchers ran the PCR with 60 Vbeta and 13 Jbeta primers. TCRdb's copy holds only in-frame clones and misses some; the assay was immunoSEQ multiplex PCR. Of some 150,000 clones listed, roughly 75% were seen once; the top ten hold about 3.5%. Material for sequencing was PBMCs. The source of this sequence is a man aged 35-49 years in good health and CMV-seronegative.

The CDR3 spells CASSFGQGSYEQYF. The CDR3, as DNA: TGTGCCAGCAGCTTCGGACAGGGATCCTACGAGCAGTACTTC. V is TRBV11-3 and J is TRBJ2-7; 8 nucleotides line up with TRBD1. Germline V gene lookup returns CDR1 SGHNT and CDR2 YENEEA. V gave up 3 bases and J gave up 1 base; unmatched junction bases: 2. The CDR3 sequence is 14 residues long. The full variable domain, rest sourced from reference TRBV11-3 and TRBJ2-7, is EAGVVQSPRYKIIEKKQPVAFWCNPISGHNTLYWYLQNLGQGPELLIRYENEEAVDDSQLPKDRFSAERLKGVDSTLKIQPAELGDSAVYLCASSFGQGSYEQYFGPGTRLTVT.